This TCR beta chain was profiled in a study of blood T cells in healthy people across ages. Deletions cut 4 bases from V and 7 bases from J, with 13 bases between. The CDR3 consists of 12 residues. Germline loops: CDR1 SQVTM, CDR2 ANQGSEA. This clonotype was counted only a few times. A J-beta primer mix and a sample-barcoded 5' primer were used in a second PCR of roughly 7 to 12 cycles. TCRdb redid the calling of the 5' RACE reads with MiXCR, one entry per CDR3 protein. In the table there are hundreds of thousands of distinct CDR3 sequences, 25% of which are singletons. These data also formed part of another study, on T cells of mothers and their children. This second report adds: Three healthy Caucasian mothers and their six children donated.

The TCR was taken from a boy between 10 and 17 years old in good health. The sample taken for sequencing was blood. The chain has TRBV29-1 and TRBJ1-1, with D unclear. CDR3 residues: CSVGSGSGEAFF. CDR3 DNA sequence: TGCAGCGTTGGATCGGGGTCGGGTGAAGCTTTCTTT.